A selection of T cell receptor beta chains follows, all from one sample in a study of PD-1 blockade in classical Hodgkin lymphoma. Produced via immunoSEQ multiplex PCR; TCRdb's table is partial and in-frame only. The sample carries about 24,000 clones, about 76% recorded once. The sequences come from peripheral blood mononuclear cells (PBMCs), collected before the second cycle of nivolumab. Receptor source: a human donor with classical Hodgkin lymphoma. Each CDR3 is given with its conserved first and last residue. The D gene is left open where the match is weak. Clone size appears in some rows only: once, few, many, or a class for an expanded clone.

TRBJ1-3,-,-,TRBV6-1,CASSEQGRGGNTIYF,TGTGCCAGCAGTGAACAGGGTCGGGGGGGAAACACCATATATTTT
TRBJ1-2,-,few,TRBV6-5,CASSPVGATNYGYTF,TGTGCCAGCAGCCCCGTGGGGGCAACCAACTATGGCTACACCTTC
TRBJ2-3,-,-,TRBV5-1,CASSTSGTLWYTQYF,TGCGCCAGCAGCACCTCCGGGACTCTCTGGTATACGCAGTATTTT
TRBJ1-1,TRBD1,-,TRBV6-5,CASSHRGVQGTEAFF,TGTGCCAGCAGCCACCGAGGGGTACAGGGGACTGAAGCTTTCTTT
TRBJ2-1,-,-,TRBV18,CASSPLGNEQFF,TGTGCCAGCTCACCTCTAGGGAATGAGCAGTTCTTC
TRBJ1-4,-,-,TRBV4-2,CASSQDHVIIREKLFF,TGTGCCAGCAGCCAAGATCATGTGATAATTAGAGAAAAACTGTTTTTT
TRBJ1-5,-,-,TRBV19,CASMVTDNQPQHF,TGTGCCAGTATGGTGACAGATAATCAGCCCCAGCATTTT
TRBJ1-2,TRBD1,few,TRBV28,CASSPGQGTYTF,TGTGCCAGCAGTCCGGGACAGGGGACCTACACCTTC
TRBJ1-1,TRBD1,-,TRBV19,CASSGRQGAKAEAFF,TGTGCCAGTAGTGGGCGACAGGGGGCGAAAGCTGAAGCTTTCTTT
TRBJ2-2,TRBD2,few,TRBV28,CASSRTSASSGELFF,TGTGCCAGCAGTCGGACTAGCGCGTCCTCCGGGGAGCTGTTTTTT
TRBJ1-3,-,once,TRBV9,CASSQRSTIYF,TGTGCCAGCAGCCAGCGAAGCACCATATATTTT
TRBJ2-1,TRBD1,once,TRBV5-4,CASSSDRGVDLRYNEQFF,TGTGCCAGCAGCTCTGACAGGGGAGTTGATTTGAGGTACAATGAGCAGTTCTTC
TRBJ2-1,TRBD1,-,TRBV7-6,CASSLAGQSSYNEQFF,TGTGCCAGCAGCTTAGCGGGACAGTCCTCCTACAATGAGCAGTTCTTC
TRBJ1-4,-,-,TRBV2,CASSGLTNEKLFF,TGTGCCAGCAGTGGTTTAACTAATGAAAAACTGTTTTTT
TRBJ1-1,-,-,TRBV30,CAWSVLSPNTEAFF,TGTGCCTGGAGTGTACTATCCCCGAACACTGAAGCTTTCTTT
TRBJ2-3,-,-,TRBV2,CASSAVLSTDTQYF,TGTGCCAGCAGTGCCGTCCTGAGCACAGATACGCAGTATTTT
TRBJ1-5,-,few,TRBV27,CASKGQGYQPQHF,TGTGCCAGCAAGGGCCAGGGCTATCAGCCCCAGCATTTT
TRBJ2-7,-,-,TRBV5-1,CASSLGRVSHEQYF,TGCGCCAGCAGCTTGGGGCGAGTATCCCACGAGCAGTACTTC
TRBJ1-4,-,-,TRBV5-4,CASSSQGDIANEKLFF,TGTGCCAGCAGCTCCCAAGGGGACATAGCTAATGAAAAACTGTTTTTT
TRBJ2-3,-,-,TRBV4-1,CASRSSLGDTQYF,TGCGCCAGCAGATCTAGTCTGGGGGATACGCAGTATTTT
TRBJ2-5,TRBD1,-,TRBV6-6,CASSDGTGVETQYF,TGTGCCAGCAGTGACGGGACAGGGGTAGAGACCCAGTACTTC
TRBJ2-1,TRBD1,once,TRBV7-9,CASSLPGQGINEQFF,TGTGCCAGCAGCTTGCCGGGACAGGGCATAAATGAGCAGTTCTTC
TRBJ1-2,TRBD1,-,TRBV5-1,CASSSSGTGPYGYTF,TGCGCCAGCAGCTCTTCCGGGACAGGACCCTATGGCTACACCTTC
TRBJ1-3,-,-,TRBV7-9,CASSLDSPPNTIYF,TGTGCCAGCAGCTTAGACTCTCCTCCCAACACCATATATTTT
TRBJ2-7,-,-,TRBV5-1,CASSLERAYEQYF,TGCGCCAGCAGCTTGGAGCGGGCCTACGAGCAGTACTTC
TRBJ2-3,TRBD1,-,TRBV29-1,CSVGTDTDTQYF,TGCAGCGTAGGGACAGACACAGATACGCAGTATTTT